The TCR beta chain described here comes from a study of blood T cell repertoires in COVID-19 (dated by TCRdb to the early 2020s). In the study overall: Samples from collaborators originated in the United States, Italy and Spain and spanned both the acute and convalescent phases of COVID-19. Nearly every sample came with metadata listing a de-identified subject ID, COVID-19 status, age in years and sex. Deeply sampled blood TCRbeta repertoires from subjects exposed to, actively infected with, or recovered from COVID-19 were included in the dataset. Where available, HLA class I and class II types were taken from metadata supplied by the sample provider and were not determined by assay-based typing. The prospective study material was composed of cDNA or gDNA derived from T cells, B-cell-depleted T cells, or PBMCs. The repertoires were released in a freely available public database meant as a resource for research on the immune response to SARS-CoV-2. Samples came from the ongoing ImmuneRACE study (first 160 participants) plus 1,254 subjects from 6 global collaborators. The study at large found these results: The quantity of clinical and demographic metadata differed by source and by participant and was supplied without curation.

This clone appeared a few times. Its target antigen remains unknown. There are no base qualities to consult, and no much larger clone falls within one base. According to the germline V gene, CDR1 reads SNHLY and CDR2 reads FYNNEI. The CDR3, cysteine through phenylalanine, is 17 amino acids long. Left in the record is the CDR3 DNA by itself, 51 bases read in frame from the first base. Clipping removes 0 bases from V and 6 bases from J, with 5 as the unmatched junction base count. TCRbeta CDR3 regions were amplified from genomic DNA using the immunoSEQ Assay, a bias-controlled multiplex PCR. In the original analysis: The number of nucleated cells in each sample was estimated from the amplification of reference gene primers within the assay. Sequence reads were collapsed and filtered to measure the absolute abundance of every unique TCRbeta CDR3 rearrangement. For each sample, productive Simpson clonality was calculated as the square root of Simpson's diversity index across productive rearrangements. TCRdb limited this immuneACCESS table to in-frame rearrangements with V and J called. A share of clones is missing; checked studies link under half to unresolved V genes, and the rest is unexplained. From that table come the V and J calls and clone size; the DNA was used to work out D and trimming. The sample has 290,000 or so clones on record, roughly 85% of them singletons. The ten largest clones add up to 4.5% to 6% of the sample.

Whole blood was collected in K2EDTA tubes by collaborating institutions according to the institutions' own protocols. For TCRbeta analysis, collaborators shipped samples in one of three forms: frozen whole blood, isolated PBMCs, or DNA extracted from either of those sample types. In this chain, TRBV2 is recombined with TRBJ2-2, with 12 junctional bases fitting TRBD2. The origin of this receptor is a man aged 50 or older with active or convalescent COVID-19. Sequencing was performed on peripheral blood. The nucleotides read TGTGCCAGCAGTGAAGCACGGACTAGCGGGAATCCCGGGGAGCTGTTTTTT. The resulting protein is CASSEARTSGNPGELFF.